The 15 T cell receptor beta chains reported below all come from one sample, sequenced in a study of blood T cell repertoires in COVID-19 (dated by TCRdb to about 2020). Library prep was done by the immunoSEQ multiplex PCR assay. Held by TCRdb, this immuneACCESS table contains in-frame sequences only and omits some clones. Under half of the omission traces to an unresolved V gene where checked; the cause of the rest is unknown. The sample table records approximately 350,000 clones; more than 85% of these occur just once. Together, the top ten hold 2.5% to 3% of the sample. The sample taken for sequencing was PBMCs or T cells enriched from blood (not recorded which). These receptors were taken from a woman in her 30s who had recovered from COVID-19.

This chain joins TRBV18 and TRBJ2-6, with D possibly being TRBD1 (5 bases). The germline V and J ends were trimmed by 6 bases and 0 bases, with 6 bases remaining between them. Per germline, CDR1 KGHSH and CDR2 LQKENI. This CDR3 region has 14 residues. The CDR3 loop is CASSRDSGANVLTF. The CDR3 bases are TGTGCCAGCTCCAGGGACTCTGGGGCCAACGTCCTGACTTTC. The full variable domain, its missing parts supplied by reference TRBV18 and TRBJ2-6, is NAGVMQNPRHLVRRRGQEARLRCSPMKGHSHVYWYRQLPEEGLKFMVYLQKENIIDESGMPKERFSAEFPKEGPSILRIQQVVRGDSAAYFCASSRDSGANVLTFGAGSRLTVL.

On this clone: Within the sample, other DNA sequences also encode this same CDR3. The CDR3 DNA reads as TGTGCCAGCAGTTTGGGGCTAGCGGGAGCCGCAGATACGCAGTATTTT. It yields the protein CASSLGLAGAADTQYF. This chain uses TRBV28 with TRBJ2-3, with 10 positions matching TRBD2. This CDR3 is built from 16 residues. With 3 bases clipped from V and 4 bases from J, the junction kept 7 bases outside the gene matches. The germline gives CDR1 MDHEN, CDR2 SYDVKM.

V gene TRBV3-1 (or the pseudogene TRBV3-2) combines with J gene TRBJ1-2, with 9 bases lining up with TRBD1. Losses at the gene ends were 0 bases for V and 4 bases for J; bases not matched to a gene: 3. This CDR3 contains 15 residues. Looked up from germline, CDR1 is LGHDT and CDR2 is YNNKEL (reference sequence). CDR3 amino acids: CASSQEGTGIYGYTF. Here the CDR3 DNA reads TGTGCCAGCAGCCAAGAGGGGACAGGGATCTATGGCTACACCTTC.

The J gene is TRBJ1-6, the V gene TRBV30; D gene unclear. CDR1 is GTSNPN, CDR2 SVGIG, per germline (reference sequence). Trimming removed 5 bases at V and 0 bases at J, with 5 bases between. The CDR3 loop spans 13 amino acids. CDR3 loop: CAWASSYNSPLHF. Here the CDR3 DNA reads TGTGCCTGGGCGAGCTCCTATAATTCACCCCTCCACTTT. The complete variable domain, with remaining parts taken from reference TRBV30 and TRBJ1-6, reads SQTIHQWPATLVQPVGSPLSLECTVEGTSNPNLYWYRQAAGRGLQLLFYSVGIGQISSEVPQNLSASRPQDRQFILSSKKLLLSDSGFYLCAWASSYNSPLHFGNGTRLTVT.

The chain uses TRBV2 and TRBJ2-1, with 10 bases identical to TRBD2. The V gene end was trimmed by 4 bases and the J gene end by 7 bases; junction bases not matched to a gene: 4. The CDR3 contains 14 residues. Per germline, CDR1 SNHLY and CDR2 FYNNEI. CDR3 bases: TGTGCCAGCAGTGGGACAGCGGGAGGGAATGAGCAGTTCTTC. Residues: CASSGTAGGNEQFF.

The CDR3 DNA reads TGTGCCAGCTCAGTTCGACTGGACACCGGGGAGCTGTTTTTT. This codes for CASSVRLDTGELFF. The chain has TRBV18 and TRBJ2-2, with unresolved D. Between the trimmed V and J ends, which lost 5 bases and 3 bases, there was a span of 10 bases. In germline, CDR1 is KGHSH, CDR2 LQKENI. The CDR3 is 14 residues long.

The chain has TRBV5-1 and TRBJ2-5; no firm D call. V lost 0 bases and J 5 bases, leaving 5 bases between the germline ends. The germline gives CDR1 SGHRS, CDR2 YFSETQ. The CDR3 length is 12 residues. CDR3 DNA: TGCGCCAGCAGCTTGGGTGCGGAGACCCAGTACTTC. Translated: CASSLGAETQYF.

The chain recombines TRBV11-2 with TRBJ2-5; TRBD2 aligns across 7 bases. The CDR3 is 17 residues long. CDR1 and CDR2 (germline): SGHAT, FQNNGV. V lost 0 bases to trimming and J lost 3 bases; unmatched junction nucleotides: 10. CDR3 amino acids: CASSLDVVEAGKETQYF. CDR3 DNA: TGTGCCAGCAGCTTAGATGTGGTCGAAGCGGGGAAAGAGACCCAGTACTTC.

The chain is built from TRBV27 and TRBJ1-5, with D perhaps matching TRBD1 (6 bases). From germline, CDR1 is MNHEY and CDR2 SMNVEV (reference sequence). This CDR3 spans 15 amino acids. Trimming took off 3 bases at V and 3 bases at J, with 12 bases between the two ends. CDR3 nucleotides: TGTGCCAGCAGTTTGCTCGGACAGATCAATCAGCCCCAGCATTTT. It is translated as CASSLLGQINQPQHF.

CDR3 nucleotide sequence: TGCGCCAGCAGTGAGTCTCCGACAGGGAATGGCTACACCTTC. As protein: CASSESPTGNGYTF. V gene TRBV10-1 combines with J gene TRBJ1-2, with 7 bases that match TRBD1. The germline gives CDR1 WNHNN, CDR2 SYGVQD (reference sequence). CDR3 length equals 14 residues. V dropped 0 bases and J dropped 6; count of bases not matched to a gene: 4.

This chain joins TRBV5-1 and TRBJ2-5, with 14 bases identical to TRBD2. V was pared by 3 bases and J by 2 bases, with 9 bases of the junction left unmatched. This CDR3 is built from 18 residues. The germline gives CDR1 SGHRS, CDR2 YFSETQ. The chain's CDR3 is CASSSGTSGGGGQETQYF. For the CDR3, the DNA is TGCGCCAGCAGCTCCGGGACTAGCGGGGGAGGCGGGCAAGAGACCCAGTACTTC.

V and J are TRBV28 and TRBJ1-5, with D perhaps TRBD1 (6 bases). The V and J ends lost 3 bases and 1 base respectively, with 10 bases between them. CDR1 is MDHEN and CDR2 is SYDVKM in the germline V gene. The CDR3 consists of 15 residues. The CDR3 region is CASSLPGDSNQPQHF. In nucleotides, the CDR3 is TGTGCCAGCAGTTTGCCAGGGGACAGCAATCAGCCCCAGCATTTT.

The rearrangement joins TRBV6-6 to TRBJ1-5; TRBD1 might be the D (5 bases). V lost 8 bases and J 7 bases, leaving 12 bases between the germline ends. CDR3 length: 12 residues. CDR1 is MNHNY and CDR2 is SVGAGI in the germline V gene (reference sequence). The CDR3 DNA reads TGTGCCAGCGGAAGGGGTCAACAGCCCCAGCATTTT. Translating gives CASGRGQQPQHF.

The DNA for the CDR3 is TGTGCCAGCAGGTACGGACAGGGAACGAACACTGAAGCTTTCTTT. It is translated as CASRYGQGTNTEAFF. The rearrangement links TRBV5-4 to TRBJ1-1; 8 bases are a match to TRBD1. Per the germline V gene, CDR1 is SGHNT and CDR2 is YYREEE (reference sequence). V was pared by 5 bases and J by 1 base, with 7 bases of the junction left unmatched. This CDR3 has 15 amino acids.

The J gene is TRBJ2-7, the V gene TRBV10-3, with D possibly TRBD1 on 5 matching bases. The CDR3 loop spans 13 amino acids. V was trimmed by 6 bases and J by 2 bases, leaving 11 bases between them. CDR1 and CDR2 from the germline V gene are ENHRY and SYGVKD. The chain's CDR3 is CAISGHGAYEQYF. CDR3 bases: TGTGCCATCAGCGGACATGGAGCCTACGAGCAGTACTTC.